This T cell receptor beta chain stems from a study of response to subunit inactivated influenza vaccine. This clonotype was seen more than once but under ten times. The V end lost 4 bases, the J end lost 0 bases, and 11 bases lay between the germline ends. CDR1 is SQVTM and CDR2 is ANQGSEA in the germline V gene. The CDR3 loop spans 14 amino acids. TCRdb re-called the RT-PCR reads through MiXCR, storing one row per CDR3 protein. The sample contains around 570,000 distinct CDR3 sequences, about 10% of which appear only once. These data are also associated with another study on T cells expressing NK-cell markers. From that study: Scientists made TCR beta cDNA using 5'RACE template switching with UMIs.

The material sequenced was PBMCs from blood, taken on the day of vaccination. The chain is built from TRBV29-1 and TRBJ2-3; D may match TRBD1 or TRBD2 (6 bases each). The receptor was derived from a man aged 45-65 years who received an inactivated influenza vaccine. Here the CDR3 reads CSVARGTSTDTQYF. DNA for the CDR3: TGCAGCGTTGCGAGGGGGACTAGCACAGATACGCAGTATTTT.